This TCR beta chain was identified in a study of T cells in Graves' hyperthyroidism and ophthalmopathy. Germline CDR1 and CDR2: MGHDK and SYGVNS. The CDR3 is made up of 12 amino acids. Trimming removed 1 base at V and 8 bases at J, with 3 bases between. RNA transcripts were the template for amplifying TCR beta CDR3 regions. HTBI primers were used for first-round RT-PCR of the TCR CDR3. TCRdb reanalysed the multiplex PCR reads using MiXCR and keeps one entry per CDR3 protein. The sample includes roughly 500,000 distinct CDR3 sequences, less than 25% of them seen just once. The chain has TRBV25-1 and TRBJ1-6; no clear D. The clonotype was recovered from a woman aged 25 to 39 with Graves' ophthalmopathy. Sequenced sample: blood. The CDR3 loop is CASSEFDSPLHF. CDR3 DNA sequence: TGTGCCAGCAGTGAATTTGATTCACCCCTCCACTTT.